The 2 T cell receptor beta chains reported below all come from one sample, sequenced in a study of T-cell reconstitution after alpha-beta-depleted transplantation in children. Unique molecular identifiers were incorporated when the TCRbeta library was constructed. TCRdb itself ran the PCR reads through MiXCR, one entry per CDR3 protein. The data contain 500,000 to 600,000 distinct CDR3 sequences, more than 20% of them singletons. Here the sequenced sample was PBMCs, taken before TCRalphabeta/CD19-depleted stem cell transplant. These receptors all come from a boy under two years old with Wiskott-Aldrich syndrome, due to receive a stem cell transplant.

The rearrangement links TRBV5-1 to TRBJ2-1; 10 positions match TRBD2. The CDR3 runs 15 residues. The germline gives CDR1 SGHRS, CDR2 YFSETQ. V shed 6 bases and J 7 bases; nucleotides not matched to a gene: 10. The CDR3 protein is CASTPTGTSVNEQFF. DNA for the CDR3: TGCGCCAGCACCCCTACGGGGACTAGCGTAAATGAGCAGTTCTTC. The variable domain in full, completed from reference TRBV5-1 and TRBJ2-1, reads KAGVTQTPRYLIKTRGQQVTLSCSPISGHRSVSWYQQTPGQGLQFLFEYFSETQRNKGNFPGRFSGRQFSNSRSEMNVSTLELGDSALYLCASTPTGTSVNEQFFGPGTRLTVL.

As concerns this clonotype: A junction boundary mismatches the germline segment, possibly from a read error. The chain carries TRBV15 and TRBJ2-5, with unresolved D. The germline V gene encodes CDR1 LNHNV and CDR2 YYDKDF (reference sequence). The length of the CDR3 is 15 residues. The CDR3 bases are TGTGCCACCAGCAGAGATAAGGCCACCCAAGCGACCCAGTACTTC. Translating it yields CATSRDKATQATQYF.